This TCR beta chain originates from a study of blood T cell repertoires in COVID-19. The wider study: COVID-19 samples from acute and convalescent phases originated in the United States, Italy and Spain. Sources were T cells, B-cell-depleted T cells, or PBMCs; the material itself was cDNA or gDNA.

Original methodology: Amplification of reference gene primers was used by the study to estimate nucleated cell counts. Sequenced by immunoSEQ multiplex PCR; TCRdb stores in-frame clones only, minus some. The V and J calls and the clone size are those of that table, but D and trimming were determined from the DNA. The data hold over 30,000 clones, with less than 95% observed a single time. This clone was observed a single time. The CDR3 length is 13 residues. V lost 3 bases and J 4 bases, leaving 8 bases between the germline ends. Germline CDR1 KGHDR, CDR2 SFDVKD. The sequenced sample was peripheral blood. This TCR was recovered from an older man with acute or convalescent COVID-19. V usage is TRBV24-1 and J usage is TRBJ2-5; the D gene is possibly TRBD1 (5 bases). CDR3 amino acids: CATSDGARETQYF. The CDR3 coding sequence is TGTGCCACCAGTGATGGGGCCCGAGAGACCCAGTACTTC.